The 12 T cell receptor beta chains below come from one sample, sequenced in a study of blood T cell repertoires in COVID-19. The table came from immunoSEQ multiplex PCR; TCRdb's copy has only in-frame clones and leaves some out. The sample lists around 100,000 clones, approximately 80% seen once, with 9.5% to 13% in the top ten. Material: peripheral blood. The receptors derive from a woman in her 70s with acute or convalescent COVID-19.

The CDR3 here is CASSPEALNTEAFF. DNA of the CDR3: TGTGCCAGCAGCCCCGAAGCCCTGAACACTGAAGCTTTCTTT. This chain links TRBV3-1 (or the pseudogene TRBV3-2) with TRBJ1-1, with D uncertain. The CDR3 spans 14 residues. Trimming took off 4 bases at V and 0 bases at J, with 9 bases between the two ends. CDR1 is LGHDT, CDR2 YNNKEL, per germline (reference sequence).

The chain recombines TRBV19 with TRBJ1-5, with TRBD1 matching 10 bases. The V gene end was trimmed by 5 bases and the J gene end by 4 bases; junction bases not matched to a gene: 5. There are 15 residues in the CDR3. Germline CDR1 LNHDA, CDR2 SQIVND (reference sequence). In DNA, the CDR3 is TGTGCCAGTAGTCTATGGACAGGGGGAAATCAGCCCCAGCATTTT. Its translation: CASSLWTGGNQPQHF.

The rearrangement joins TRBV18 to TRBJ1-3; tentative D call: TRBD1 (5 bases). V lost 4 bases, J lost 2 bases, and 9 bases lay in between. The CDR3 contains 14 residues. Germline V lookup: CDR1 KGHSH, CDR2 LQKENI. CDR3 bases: TGTGCCAGCTCACGAGGGGAGGCTGGAAACACCATATATTTT. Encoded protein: CASSRGEAGNTIYF.

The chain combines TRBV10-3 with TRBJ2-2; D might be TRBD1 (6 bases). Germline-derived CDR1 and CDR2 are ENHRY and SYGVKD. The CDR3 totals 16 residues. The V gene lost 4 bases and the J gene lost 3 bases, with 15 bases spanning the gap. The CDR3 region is CAISGLTGTDTGELFF. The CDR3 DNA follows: TGTGCCATCAGTGGCCTGACAGGAACGGACACCGGGGAGCTGTTTTTT.

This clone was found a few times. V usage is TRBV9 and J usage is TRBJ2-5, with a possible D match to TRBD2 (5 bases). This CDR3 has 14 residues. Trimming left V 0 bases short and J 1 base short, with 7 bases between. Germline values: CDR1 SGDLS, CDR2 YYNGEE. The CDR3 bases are TGTGCCAGCAGCGTAGGAGGGATCCAAGAGACCCAGTACTTC. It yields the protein CASSVGGIQETQYF.

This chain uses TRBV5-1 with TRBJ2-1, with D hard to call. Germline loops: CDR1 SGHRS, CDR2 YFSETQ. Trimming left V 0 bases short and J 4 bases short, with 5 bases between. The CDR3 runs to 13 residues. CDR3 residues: CASSLDQYNEQFF. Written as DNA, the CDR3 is TGCGCCAGCAGCTTGGACCAGTACAATGAGCAGTTCTTC.

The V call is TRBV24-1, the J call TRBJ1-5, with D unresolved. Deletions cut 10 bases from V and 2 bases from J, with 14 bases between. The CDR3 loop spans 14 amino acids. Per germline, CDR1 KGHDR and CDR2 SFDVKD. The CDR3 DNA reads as TGTGCCACTCCCCCCGAAGCGGGCAATCAGCCCCAGCATTTT. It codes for CATPPEAGNQPQHF.

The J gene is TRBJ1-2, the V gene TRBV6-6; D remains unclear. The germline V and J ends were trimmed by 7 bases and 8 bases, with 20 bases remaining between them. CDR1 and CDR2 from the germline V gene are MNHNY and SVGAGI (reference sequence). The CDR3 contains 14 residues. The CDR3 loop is CASTSTLTQVGYTF. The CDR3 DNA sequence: TGTGCCAGCACAAGCACCCTCACTCAGGTCGGCTACACCTTC.

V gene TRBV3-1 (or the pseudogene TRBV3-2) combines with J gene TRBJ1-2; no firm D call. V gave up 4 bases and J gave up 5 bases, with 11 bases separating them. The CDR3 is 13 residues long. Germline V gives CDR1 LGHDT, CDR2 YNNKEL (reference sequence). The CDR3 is CASSREQIYGYTF. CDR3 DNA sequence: TGTGCCAGCAGCCGAGAGCAGATATATGGCTACACCTTC.

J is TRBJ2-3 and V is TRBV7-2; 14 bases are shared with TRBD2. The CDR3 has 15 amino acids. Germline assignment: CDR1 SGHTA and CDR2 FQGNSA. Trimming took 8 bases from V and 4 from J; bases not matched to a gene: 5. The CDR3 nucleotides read TGTGCCAGCGAGACTAGCGGGGGGGGTGCAGATACGCAGTATTTT. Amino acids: CASETSGGGADTQYF.

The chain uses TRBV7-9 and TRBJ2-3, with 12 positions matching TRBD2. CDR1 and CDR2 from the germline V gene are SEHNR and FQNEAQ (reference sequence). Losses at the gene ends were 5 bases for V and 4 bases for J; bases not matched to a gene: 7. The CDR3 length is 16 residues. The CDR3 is CASSPGLAGNSDTQYF. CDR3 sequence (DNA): TGTGCCAGCAGCCCCGGACTAGCGGGGAACTCAGATACGCAGTATTTT.

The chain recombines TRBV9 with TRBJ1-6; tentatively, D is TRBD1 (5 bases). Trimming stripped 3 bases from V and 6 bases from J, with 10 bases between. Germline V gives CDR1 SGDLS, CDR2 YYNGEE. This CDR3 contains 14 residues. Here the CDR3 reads CASSASGSNSPLHF. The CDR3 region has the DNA TGTGCCAGCAGCGCATCAGGGTCTAATTCACCCCTCCACTTT.